A selection of T cell receptor beta chains follows, all from one sample in a study of PD-1 blockade in classical Hodgkin lymphoma. This table comes from immunoSEQ multiplex PCR, and its TCRdb copy is limited to in-frame clones, with some not included. This sample has almost 15,000 clones, with approximately 91% found just once. The sample in question was CD8+ T cells from blood, obtained before the fourth cycle of nivolumab. The receptors stem from a human donor with classical Hodgkin lymphoma. Both conserved end residues are part of each CDR3. The D gene is left open where the match is weak. Some rows mark clone size as missing; the rest say once, few, many or name a class of expanded clone.

size | J | V | D | DNA | CDR3
NA | TRBJ1-1 | TRBV29-1 | TRBD1 | TGCAGCGTTGAAGACTCAGGGGGGGCGACTGAAGCTTTCTTT | CSVEDSGGATEAFF
NA | TRBJ2-7 | TRBV29-1 | NA | TGCAGCGCCCTGGGGGATGGCACCGGCGGACCGAACTACGAGCAGTACTTC | CSALGDGTGGPNYEQYF
NA | TRBJ2-1 | TRBV2 | NA | TGTGCCAGCAGATGGGAGTATGGCTACAATGAGCAGTTCTTC | CASRWEYGYNEQFF
NA | TRBJ2-7 | TRBV5-6 | NA | TGTGCCAGCAGCTTGGGATCGGCAGGCTGGGGCTACGAGCAGTACTTC | CASSLGSAGWGYEQYF
NA | TRBJ2-3 | TRBV5-8 | NA | TGTGCCAGCAGCTTGGGCTCAGGGGCGCCGGATACGCAGTATTTT | CASSLGSGAPDTQYF
NA | TRBJ2-1 | TRBV5-1 | TRBD1 | TGCGCCAGCAGCTTGGTTGGACAGGGATCGTACAATGAGCAGTTCTTC | CASSLVGQGSYNEQFF
NA | TRBJ2-2 | TRBV28 | TRBD2 | TGTGCCAGCAGTCCCCGGGGACTAGCGGGGTTCTCACCCGGGGAGCTGTTTTTT | CASSPRGLAGFSPGELFF
once | TRBJ2-3 | TRBV4-1 | NA | TGCGCCAGCAGCCAAGTTGGGTCAGATACGCAGTATTTT | CASSQVGSDTQYF
NA | TRBJ2-7 | TRBV28 | NA | TGTGCCAGCAGTAAGGATGGGGGGTTTGATTTTACCTACGAGCAGTACTTC | CASSKDGGFDFTYEQYF
NA | TRBJ2-5 | TRBV11-2 | NA | TGTGCCAGCAGCGCCATAGGGGTGAGGGGGACGGAGGAGACCCAGTACTTC | CASSAIGVRGTEETQYF
NA | TRBJ2-5 | TRBV29-1 | TRBD2 | TGCAGCGTTTCCGGGACTAGCGGGAGAGCGAGCCAAGAGGCCCAGTACTTC | CSVSGTSGRASQEAQYF
NA | TRBJ2-7 | TRBV28 | NA | TGTGCCAGCAGTTACAGAGAGAACTACGAGCAGTACTTC | CASSYRENYEQYF
NA | TRBJ1-1 | TRBV6-1 | NA | TGTGCCAGCAGTCTCCTGAAATGGACTGAAGCTTTCTTT | CASSLLKWTEAFF
NA | TRBJ1-2 | TRBV6-5 | NA | TGTGCCAGCACTCGGGACCCGGGAGGCCATGGCTACACCTTC | CASTRDPGGHGYTF
NA | TRBJ1-1 | TRBV5-1 | TRBD1 | TGCGCCAGGTTAGACAGGGTCTGGGGACCGAAATTGTGGGCTTTCTTT | CARLDRVWGPKLWAFF
NA | TRBJ2-7 | TRBV9 | TRBD2 | TGTGCCAGCAGTTCGAAGGGGCTAGCGGGACCCCTCTCCGAGCAGTACTTC | CASSSKGLAGPLSEQYF
NA | TRBJ1-5 | TRBV27 | NA | TGTGCCAGCAGTTTAGGCAGGGTAAACCAGCCCCAGCATTTT | CASSLGRVNQPQHF
NA | TRBJ2-7 | TRBV25-1 | NA | TGTGCCATCCAAAGGGGCGACGAGCAGTACTTC | CAIQRGDEQYF
NA | TRBJ2-5 | TRBV2 | NA | TGTGCCAGCAGTGATGTAGGGGGAGGGGAGACCCAGTACTTC | CASSDVGGGETQYF
NA | TRBJ2-7 | TRBV7-9 | NA | TGTGCCAGCAGCGCGTCCTCCTACGAGCAGTACTTC | CASSASSYEQYF
NA | TRBJ2-7 | TRBV19 | NA | TGTGCCAGTAGTCTCCGGGACAACTACGAGCAGTACTTC | CASSLRDNYEQYF
once | TRBJ2-3 | TRBV29-1 | NA | TGCAGCGTCAGCCGGGACTTCACAGATACGCAGTATTTT | CSVSRDFTDTQYF
NA | TRBJ2-2 | TRBV5-1 | NA | TGCGCCAGCAGCTTAGGGGACCCGCTTCCCGGGGAGCTGTTTTTT | CASSLGDPLPGELFF
NA | TRBJ2-1 | TRBV4-1 | TRBD1 | TGCGCCAGCAGCCAAGAATTGGGGACAGGAGTTTTTAGCTCCTACAATGAGCAGTTCTTC | CASSQELGTGVFSSYNEQFF
NA | TRBJ2-7 | TRBV19 | NA | TGTGCCAGTAGTACCCCGGGCGGGGAGAGCTCCTACGAGCAGTACTTC | CASSTPGGESSYEQYF
NA | TRBJ1-2 | TRBV2 | TRBD1 | TGTGCCAGCAGGGGAGGACAGGGGAACTATGGCTACACCTTC | CASRGGQGNYGYTF
NA | TRBJ2-7 | TRBV4-2 | NA | TGTGCCAGCAGCCAAGGGCTAGCGCTACCCTACGAGCAGTACTTC | CASSQGLALPYEQYF
NA | TRBJ2-1 | TRBV27 | NA | TGTGCCAGCAGGTCAGGCTACAATGAGCAGTTCTTC | CASRSGYNEQFF
NA | TRBJ2-3 | TRBV18 | TRBD2 | TGTGCCAGCTCACCACCGGGAGGGCCGGTGGATACGCAGTATTTT | CASSPPGGPVDTQYF
NA | TRBJ2-7 | TRBV4-1 | NA | TGCGCCAGCAGCCAAGAGGGGAGCTCCTACGAGCAGTACTTC | CASSQEGSSYEQYF
NA | TRBJ2-5 | TRBV27 | NA | TGTGCCAGCAGTTTATCGGGGTACCAAGAGACCCAGTACTTC | CASSLSGYQETQYF
NA | TRBJ2-1 | TRBV5-1 | NA | TGCGCCAGCAGCTCAGGGATCGATGAGCAGTTCTTC | CASSSGIDEQFF
NA | TRBJ2-1 | TRBV9 | NA | TGTGCCAGCAGCGTAGCGTCCGGGAATGAGCAGTTCTTC | CASSVASGNEQFF
NA | TRBJ1-1 | TRBV19 | NA | TGTGCCAGTAGTATAGGTTGGGGGCTGAACACTGAAGCTTTCTTT | CASSIGWGLNTEAFF
NA | TRBJ1-2 | TRBV4-1 | NA | TGCGCCAGCAGCCAAGAGGGCGCGAACTATGGCTACACCTTC | CASSQEGANYGYTF
NA | TRBJ2-1 | TRBV4-1 | NA | TGCGCCAGCAGCGCTGACAACTACAATGAGCAGTTCTTC | CASSADNYNEQFF
NA | TRBJ2-1 | TRBV7-9 | TRBD1 | TGTGCCAGCAGCCCGCCGGCCAGGGGGTACTATGAGCAGTTCTTC | CASSPPARGYYEQFF